This T cell receptor beta chain derives from a study of T cell repertoires in cytomegalovirus infection. At the level of the study: Indications of both CMV infection and matching HLA type were provided by public TCR beta signatures. Study findings and constraints: HLA-C-restricted CMV-specific TCR beta clonotypes prevailed in the ex vivo response. Pooled public TCR beta family frequency picked out CMV carriers with the relevant HLA.

The CDR3 consists of 13 residues. Per germline, CDR1 MGHDK and CDR2 SYGVNS. Trimming took 2 bases from V and 4 from J, leaving 7 bases between them. TCRdb re-called the reads with MiXCR, one entry per CDR3 protein. Of nearly 700,000 distinct CDR3 sequences in the sample, about 33% were seen once. Concerning this clonotype itself: The antigen remains unidentified.

The sample was cultured PBMCs, taken from culture after CMV antigen stimulation. The receptor was isolated from a human donor in good health (CMV status not recorded). Some clones in this sample may be carry-over from other donors' samples. The rearrangement links TRBV25-1 to TRBJ2-3; the D is unclear. The CDR3 DNA reads TGTGCCAGCAGTGAACACGACTCAGATACGCAGTATTTT. This translates into CASSEHDSDTQYF.